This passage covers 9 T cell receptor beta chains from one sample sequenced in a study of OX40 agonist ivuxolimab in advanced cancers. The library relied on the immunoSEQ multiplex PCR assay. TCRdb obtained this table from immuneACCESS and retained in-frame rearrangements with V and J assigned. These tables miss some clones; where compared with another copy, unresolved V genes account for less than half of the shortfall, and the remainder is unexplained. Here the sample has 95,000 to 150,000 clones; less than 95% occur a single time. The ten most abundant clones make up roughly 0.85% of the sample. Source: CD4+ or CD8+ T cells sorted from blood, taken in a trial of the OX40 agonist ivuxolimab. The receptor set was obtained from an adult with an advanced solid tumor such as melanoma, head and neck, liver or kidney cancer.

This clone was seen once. The CDR3 DNA sequence: TGCGCCAGCAGTGACCCATCCGCTGACTACGAGCAGTACTTC. Translation: CASSDPSADYEQYF. This sequence joins TRBV10-1 and TRBJ2-7; no reliable D call. CDR3 length: 14 residues. From germline, CDR1 is WNHNN and CDR2 SYGVQD (reference sequence). Trimming took off 3 bases at V and 3 bases at J, with 12 bases between the two ends.

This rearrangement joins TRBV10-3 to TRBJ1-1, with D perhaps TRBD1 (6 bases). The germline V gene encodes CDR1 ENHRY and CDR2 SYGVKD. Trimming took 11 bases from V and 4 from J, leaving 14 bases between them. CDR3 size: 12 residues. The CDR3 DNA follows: TGTGCCTCCTCCCGGGGGGCCACTGAAGCTTTCTTT. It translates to CASSRGATEAFF.

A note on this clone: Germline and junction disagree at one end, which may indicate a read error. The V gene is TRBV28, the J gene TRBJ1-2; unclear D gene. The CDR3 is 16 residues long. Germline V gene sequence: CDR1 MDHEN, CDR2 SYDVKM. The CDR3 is CASREAGSSNIVVYDF. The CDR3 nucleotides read TGTGCCAGCAGAGAAGCGGGCAGCTCAAATATAGTGGTCTATGACTTC.

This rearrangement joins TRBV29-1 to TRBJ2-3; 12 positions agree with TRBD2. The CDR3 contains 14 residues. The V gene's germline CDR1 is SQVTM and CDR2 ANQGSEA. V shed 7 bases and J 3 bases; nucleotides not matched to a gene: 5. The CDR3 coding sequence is TGCAGCGGTCTAGCGGGAGGGCCAACAGATACGCAGTATTTT. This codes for CSGLAGGPTDTQYF.

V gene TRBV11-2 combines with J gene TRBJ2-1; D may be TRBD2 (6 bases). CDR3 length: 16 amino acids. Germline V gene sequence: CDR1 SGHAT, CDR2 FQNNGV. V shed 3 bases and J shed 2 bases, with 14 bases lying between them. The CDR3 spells CASSFHGSITYNEQFF. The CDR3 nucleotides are TGTGCCAGCAGCTTTCACGGGAGCATAACCTACAATGAGCAGTTCTTC.

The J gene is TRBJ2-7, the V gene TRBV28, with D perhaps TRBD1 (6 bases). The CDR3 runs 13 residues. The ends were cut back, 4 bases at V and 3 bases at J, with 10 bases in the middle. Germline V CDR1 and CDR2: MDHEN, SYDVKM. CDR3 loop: CASSSGQHYEQYF. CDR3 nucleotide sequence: TGTGCCAGCAGTTCTGGACAGCACTACGAGCAGTACTTC.

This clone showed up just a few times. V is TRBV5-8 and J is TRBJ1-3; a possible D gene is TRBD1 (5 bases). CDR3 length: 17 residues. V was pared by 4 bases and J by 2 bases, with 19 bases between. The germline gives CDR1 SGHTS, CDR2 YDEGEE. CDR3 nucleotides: TGTGCCAGCAGCACGACCCGAACAGGAATCGCTGGAAACACCATATATTTT. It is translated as CASSTTRTGIAGNTIYF.

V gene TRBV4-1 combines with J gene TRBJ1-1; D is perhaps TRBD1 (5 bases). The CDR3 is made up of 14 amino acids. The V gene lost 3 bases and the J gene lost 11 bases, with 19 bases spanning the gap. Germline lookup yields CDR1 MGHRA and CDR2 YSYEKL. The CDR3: CASSHRDLSVYAFF. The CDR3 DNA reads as TGCGCCAGCAGCCACCGGGACCTGTCAGTGTACGCTTTCTTT.

The CDR3 nucleotides read TGTGCCAGCAGTTTAAGCGGGGACTACGAGCAGTACTTC. Protein sequence: CASSLSGDYEQYF. The rearrangement links TRBV27 to TRBJ2-7; TRBD2 agrees at 7 bases. This CDR3 has 13 residues. Germline values: CDR1 MNHEY, CDR2 SMNVEV (reference sequence). Losses at the gene ends were 2 bases for V and 3 bases for J; bases not matched to a gene: 1.